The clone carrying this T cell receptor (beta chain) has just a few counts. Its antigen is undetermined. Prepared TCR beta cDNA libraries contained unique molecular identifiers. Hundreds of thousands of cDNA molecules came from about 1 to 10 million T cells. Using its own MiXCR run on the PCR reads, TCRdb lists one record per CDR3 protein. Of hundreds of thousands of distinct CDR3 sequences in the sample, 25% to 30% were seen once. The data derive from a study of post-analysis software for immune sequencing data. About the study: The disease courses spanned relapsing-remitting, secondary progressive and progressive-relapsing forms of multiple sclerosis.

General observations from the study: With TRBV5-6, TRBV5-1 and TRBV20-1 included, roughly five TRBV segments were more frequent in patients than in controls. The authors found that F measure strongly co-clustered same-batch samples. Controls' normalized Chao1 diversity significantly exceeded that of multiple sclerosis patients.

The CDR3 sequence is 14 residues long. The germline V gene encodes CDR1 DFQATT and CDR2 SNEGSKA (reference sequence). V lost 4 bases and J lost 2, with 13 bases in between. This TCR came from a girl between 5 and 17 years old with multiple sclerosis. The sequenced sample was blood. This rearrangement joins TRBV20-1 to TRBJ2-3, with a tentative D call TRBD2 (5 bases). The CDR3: CSAISGFDTDTQYF. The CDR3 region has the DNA TGCAGTGCTATCTCGGGATTCGACACAGATACGCAGTATTTT.